A single sample gave rise to the 24 T cell receptor beta chains below, sequenced in a study of OX40 agonist ivuxolimab in advanced cancers. TCRdb's table, derived via immunoSEQ multiplex PCR, lists solely in-frame clones and lacks some. The sample shows roughly 47,000 clones, 89% of them seen only once. The sample was CD4+ or CD8+ T cells sorted from blood, taken in a trial of the OX40 agonist ivuxolimab. These receptors all stem from an adult with an advanced solid tumor such as melanoma, head and neck, liver or kidney cancer.

DNA of the CDR3: TGTGCCAGTAGAGTTGGGGGCCTAGATACTGAAGCTTTCTTT. This translates into CASRVGGLDTEAFF. The chain joins TRBV19 to TRBJ1-1, with D possibly matching TRBD1 (6 bases). Germline V gene sequence: CDR1 LNHDA, CDR2 SQIVND (reference sequence). This CDR3 spans 14 amino acids. V dropped 6 bases and J dropped 5 bases, with 16 bases sitting between them.

This chain links TRBV4-1 with TRBJ1-1, with D maybe TRBD1 (6 bases). Trimming cost V 8 bases and J 8 bases, with 18 bases left between them. Germline-derived CDR1 and CDR2 are MGHRA and YSYEKL. The CDR3 extends over 13 amino acids. CDR3 protein: CASESLGGGEAFF. For the CDR3, the DNA is TGCGCCAGCGAATCATTGGGAGGGGGGGAAGCTTTCTTT.

The chain combines TRBV4-3 with TRBJ1-5; the D gene is possibly TRBD1 (5 bases). V lost 4 bases and J 7 bases, leaving 14 bases between the germline ends. The germline CDR1 and CDR2 sequences are LGHNA and YSLEER. The CDR3 sequence is 14 residues long. CDR3 in amino acids: CASSLSGVGQPQHF. CDR3 coding DNA: TGCGCCAGCAGCCTTTCGGGGGTTGGACAGCCCCAGCATTTT.

The chain joins TRBV9 to TRBJ2-1; TRBD2 matches 16 bases. V lost 3 bases to trimming and J lost 7 bases; unmatched junction nucleotides: 4. CDR3 length: 16 residues. The germline V gene has CDR1 SGDLS and CDR2 YYNGEE. CDR3 in DNA: TGTGCCAGCAGCGCCGAGGGACTAGCGGGGGGGAATGAGCAGTTCTTC. This codes for CASSAEGLAGGNEQFF.

The V and J genes are TRBV6-5 and TRBJ2-3; 10 positions match TRBD1. In germline, CDR1 is MNHEY, CDR2 SVGAGI. The CDR3 extends over 15 amino acids. V dropped 5 bases and J dropped 3; count of bases not matched to a gene: 5. CDR3 sequence (DNA): TGTGCCAGCAGTGGGACAGGGGCGATAACAGATACGCAGTATTTT. Encoded protein: CASSGTGAITDTQYF.

V gene TRBV19 combines with J gene TRBJ1-6; D gene unclear. The germline gives CDR1 LNHDA, CDR2 SQIVND (reference sequence). Deletions cut 8 bases from V and 4 bases from J, with 21 bases between. The CDR3 extends over 17 amino acids. The CDR3 bases are TGTGCCAGTCACTCTTCGGAGGGAGCCGGTTATAATTCACCCCTCCACTTT. It yields the protein CASHSSEGAGYNSPLHF.

This sequence joins TRBV10-3 and TRBJ1-2; 9 bases line up with TRBD1. The CDR3 has 14 residues. CDR1 and CDR2 (germline): ENHRY, SYGVKD. J lost 2 bases, V lost 6 bases, and 4 bases had no gene match. In DNA form, the CDR3 reads TGTGCCATCAGCCTTACAGGGGGCAACTATGGCTACACCTTC. Translated: CAISLTGGNYGYTF.

V usage is TRBV2 and J usage is TRBJ2-7, with unresolved D. Germline loops: CDR1 SNHLY, CDR2 FYNNEI. V was shortened by 2 bases and J by 3 bases, with 17 bases between the two germline ends. The CDR3 has 16 residues. DNA for the CDR3: TGTGCCAGCAGTGAATATTCAGACGAATACGGCTACGAGCAGTACTTC. This encodes CASSEYSDEYGYEQYF. Full variable domain (outside the CDR3, taken from reference TRBV2 and TRBJ2-7): EPEVTQTPSHQVTQMGQEVILRCVPISNHLYFYWYRQILGQKVEFLVSFYNNEISEKSEIFDDQFSVERPDGSNFTLKIRSTKLEDSAMYFCASSEYSDEYGYEQYFGPGTRLTVT.

The chain has TRBV6-6 and TRBJ1-2; 8 nucleotides agree with TRBD1. Germline V CDR1 and CDR2: MNHNY, SVGAGI (reference sequence). Unmatched junction bases numbered 6, after V lost 2 bases and J lost 7 bases. CDR3 length: 14 residues. The CDR3 sequence: CASSYLTGGGGYTF. CDR3 nucleotide sequence: TGTGCCAGCAGTTACCTAACAGGGGGGGGTGGCTACACCTTC.

In the case of this clone: Other DNA sequences in this specimen translate into the identical CDR3. This chain joins TRBV7-3 and TRBJ2-3; D is possibly TRBD2 (5 bases). Trimming left V 2 bases short and J 0 bases short, with 9 bases between. The CDR3 has 15 residues. The germline V gene encodes CDR1 SGHTA and CDR2 FQGTGA. CDR3 protein: CASSLVGGSTDTQYF. CDR3 in DNA: TGTGCCAGCAGCTTAGTGGGCGGGAGCACAGATACGCAGTATTTT.

The J gene is TRBJ1-4, the V gene TRBV4-3, with a weak D call TRBD1 (5 bases). Germline lookup yields CDR1 LGHNA and CDR2 YSLEER. Trimming removed 0 bases at V and 6 bases at J, with 14 bases between. CDR3 length equals 16 residues. CDR3 amino acids: CASSQEGAGRDEKLFF. In DNA, the CDR3 is TGCGCCAGCAGCCAAGAAGGGGCAGGGAGGGATGAAAAACTGTTTTTT.

This clone appeared a single time. The rearrangement uses TRBV19 and TRBJ2-2, with D unclear. The V end lost 10 bases, the J end lost 8 bases, and 17 bases lay between the germline ends. The CDR3 covers 13 residues. The germline V gene encodes CDR1 LNHDA and CDR2 SQIVND (reference sequence). This chain's CDR3 is CAIGRVAWGELFF. In DNA form, the CDR3 reads TGTGCCATTGGAAGAGTCGCGTGGGGGGAGCTGTTTTTT.

This chain uses TRBV11-2 with TRBJ2-7; weak D call: TRBD2 (6 bases). The ends were cut back, 2 bases at V and 5 bases at J, with 16 bases in the middle. CDR1 SGHAT and CDR2 FQNNGV come from the germline V gene. This CDR3 has 15 amino acids. The CDR3 protein is CASSLRAGGVDEQYF. The CDR3 DNA follows: TGTGCCAGCAGCTTACGGGCCGGCGGGGTTGACGAGCAGTACTTC.

The V call is TRBV4-3, the J call TRBJ2-2; tentatively, D is TRBD2 (6 bases). The germline V and J ends were trimmed by 0 bases and 3 bases, with 14 bases remaining between them. The CDR3 has 17 residues. Germline CDR1 reads LGHNA; CDR2 reads YSLEER. The CDR3 DNA follows: TGCGCCAGCAGCCAAGAAGTGGGGGGAGGCGACACCGGGGAGCTGTTTTTT. It specifies CASSQEVGGGDTGELFF.

The chain recombines TRBV29-1 with TRBJ2-2, with 9 bases aligning to TRBD2. This CDR3 comprises 15 residues. Germline V gives CDR1 SQVTM, CDR2 ANQGSEA. Germline trimming cut 0 bases from V and 7 bases from J; bases unmatched to any gene: 6. In DNA form, the CDR3 reads TGCAGCGTTGAAGAGGTAGCGGGAGAGGGCGGGGAGCTGTTTTTT. It yields the protein CSVEEVAGEGGELFF.

This clone was detected once. V is TRBV18 and J is TRBJ2-3; D unresolved. The germline CDR1 and CDR2 sequences are KGHSH and LQKENI. Trimming left V 5 bases short and J 4 bases short, with 16 bases between. The CDR3 has 15 residues. In DNA form, the CDR3 reads TGTGCCAGCTCAAGGAGTACGGAGAGAGCAGATACGCAGTATTTT. Translating it yields CASSRSTERADTQYF.

The V and J genes are TRBV5-1 and TRBJ2-3; TRBD2 matches 9 bases. J was trimmed by 4 bases and V by 0 bases; bases with no gene match: 3. The CDR3 spans 15 residues. CDR1 is SGHRS and CDR2 is YFSETQ in the germline V gene. CDR3 sequence: CASSLDLAGSDTQYF. DNA for the CDR3: TGCGCCAGCAGCTTGGATCTAGCGGGATCAGATACGCAGTATTTT.

The J gene is TRBJ2-3, the V gene TRBV19; TRBD2 matches at 7 bases. The CDR3 extends over 14 amino acids. V shed 10 bases and J 4 bases; nucleotides not matched to a gene: 11. Germline loops: CDR1 LNHDA, CDR2 SQIVND (reference sequence). The CDR3: CATEGRDGPDTQYF. CDR3 nucleotide sequence: TGTGCCACCGAGGGGAGGGATGGCCCAGATACGCAGTATTTT. The entire variable domain, with the rest obtained from reference TRBV19 and TRBJ2-3, is as follows: DGGITQSPKYLFRKEGQNVTLSCEQNLNHDAMYWYRQDPGQGLRLIYYSQIVNDFQKGDIAEGYSVSREKKESFPLTVTSAQKNPTAFYLCATEGRDGPDTQYFGPGTRLTVL.

V usage is TRBV9 and J usage is TRBJ2-1; D may be TRBD1 (6 bases). Trimming shortened V by 2 bases and J by 4 bases, and 10 bases separated the two germline ends. The length of the CDR3 is 14 residues. From germline, CDR1 is SGDLS and CDR2 YYNGEE. For the CDR3, the DNA is TGTGCCAGCAGCGTGAGGGACATTTACAATGAGCAGTTCTTC. It encodes CASSVRDIYNEQFF.

The chain combines TRBV19 with TRBJ2-7, with TRBD1 matching over 7 bases. The CDR3 contains 16 residues. From germline, CDR1 is LNHDA and CDR2 SQIVND (reference sequence). After removal of 0 bases from V and 0 bases from J, the junction contained 5 bases not matched to a gene. The CDR3 coding sequence is TGTGCCAGTAGTATAGAAAGGACAGGAAGCTCCTACGAGCAGTACTTC. Encoded protein: CASSIERTGSSYEQYF. The full variable domain, rest sourced from reference TRBV19 and TRBJ2-7, is DGGITQSPKYLFRKEGQNVTLSCEQNLNHDAMYWYRQDPGQGLRLIYYSQIVNDFQKGDIAEGYSVSREKKESFPLTVTSAQKNPTAFYLCASSIERTGSSYEQYFGPGTRLTVT.

The CDR3 loop is CASSRTKGTSYEQYF. Written as DNA, the CDR3 is TGTGCCAGCAGCCGGACAAAGGGAACCTCCTACGAGCAGTACTTC. This chain links TRBV21-1 with TRBJ2-7; the table assigns TRBD1, which was not confirmed against the DNA. TRBV21-1 represents a pseudogene. The CDR3 spans 15 residues.

V usage is TRBV19 and J usage is TRBJ2-5; D may be TRBD1 or TRBD2 (5 bases each). The CDR3 spans 14 residues. Germline loops: CDR1 LNHDA, CDR2 SQIVND (reference sequence). With 10 bases removed from V and 0 bases from J, the gap between germline ends came to 15 bases. Here the CDR3 DNA reads TGTGCCACCTCCCCAGAGGGGTACCAAGAGACCCAGTACTTC. It translates to CATSPEGYQETQYF.

CDR3 sequence (DNA): TGTGCCAGCAACCTCGGGGGGGCCCCGAATCAAGAGACCCAGTACTTC. This encodes CASNLGGAPNQETQYF. The chain combines TRBV7-6 with TRBJ2-5, with 8 bases that match TRBD2. Germline V CDR1 and CDR2: SGHVS, FNYEAQ. V trimming: 7 bases; J trimming: 2 bases; junction bases outside the gene matches: 12. The CDR3 totals 16 residues.

This clone came up once. Mismatch with germline at one junction end may stem from a read error. V gene TRBV5-4 combines with J gene TRBJ2-3; tentative D call: TRBD1 (7 bases). The CDR3 is 16 residues long. CDR1 is SGHNT and CDR2 is YYREEE in the germline V gene (reference sequence). DNA of the CDR3: TGCGCCAGCAGCCAAGATAGGGCAGGGGGGTCAGATACGCAGTATTTT. Protein: CASSQDRAGGSDTQYF. The full variable domain, completed using reference TRBV5-4 and TRBJ2-3, is ETGVTQSPTHLIKTRGQQVTLRCSSQSGHNTVSWYQQALGQGPQFIFQYYREEENGRGNFPPRFSGLQFPNYSSELNVNALELDDSALYLCASSQDRAGGSDTQYFGPGTRLTVL.